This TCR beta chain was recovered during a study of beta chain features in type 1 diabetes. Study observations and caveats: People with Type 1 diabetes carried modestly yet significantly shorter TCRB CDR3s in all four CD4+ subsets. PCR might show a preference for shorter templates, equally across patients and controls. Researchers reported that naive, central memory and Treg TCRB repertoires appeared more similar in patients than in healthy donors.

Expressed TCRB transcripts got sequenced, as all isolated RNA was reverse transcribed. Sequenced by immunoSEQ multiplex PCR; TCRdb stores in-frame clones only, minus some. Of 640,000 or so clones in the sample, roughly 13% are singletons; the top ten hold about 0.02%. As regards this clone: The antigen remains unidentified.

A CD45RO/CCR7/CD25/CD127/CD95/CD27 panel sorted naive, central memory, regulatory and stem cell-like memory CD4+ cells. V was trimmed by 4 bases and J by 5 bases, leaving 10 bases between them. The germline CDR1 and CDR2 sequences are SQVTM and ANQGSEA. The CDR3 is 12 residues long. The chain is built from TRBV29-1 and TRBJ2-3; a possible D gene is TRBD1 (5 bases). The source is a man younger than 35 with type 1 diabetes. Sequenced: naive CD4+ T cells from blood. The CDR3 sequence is CSVAGHEDTQYF. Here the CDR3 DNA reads TGCAGCGTTGCAGGGCACGAAGATACGCAGTATTTT.